This is a list of T cell receptor beta chains from one sample in a study of T cell responses to AZD1222 COVID-19 vaccine. Profiling relied on immunoSEQ multiplex PCR, and the TCRdb table lists in-frame clones only, not all of them. The sample shows 90,000 to 150,000 clones, around 83% of them seen only once. Sequenced here: peripheral blood, sampled 28 days after the second AZD1222 dose. The receptors come from an adult who received the AZD1222 COVID-19 vaccine. CDR3s include the opening cysteine and the closing phenylalanine or tryptophan. A D gene is named only where the DNA matches it firmly. Only some rows state a clone size, as once, few, many or a class for expanded clones.

J gene: TRBJ2-3
clone size: NA
D gene: TRBD2
V gene: TRBV5-1
CDR3 DNA: TGCGCCAGCAGCCTGACCGGACTAGCGGGGGGTTACACAGATACGCAGTATTTT
CDR3 protein: CASSLTGLAGGYTDTQYF

J gene: TRBJ2-2
clone size: NA
D gene: TRBD1
V gene: TRBV5-5
CDR3 DNA: TGTGCCAGCAGCTTGTACCAGGGGGCGACCGGGGAGCTGTTTTTT
CDR3 protein: CASSLYQGATGELFF

J gene: TRBJ1-2
clone size: NA
D gene: NA
V gene: TRBV6-1
CDR3 DNA: TGTGCCAGCAGTGAAACGCACAGTAACTATGGCTACACCTTC
CDR3 protein: CASSETHSNYGYTF

J gene: TRBJ2-7
clone size: NA
D gene: TRBD1
V gene: TRBV27
CDR3 DNA: TGTGCCAGCAGTTTATTAGGGACAGGGTTTCTAGAGCAGTACTTC
CDR3 protein: CASSLLGTGFLEQYF

J gene: TRBJ2-7
clone size: NA
D gene: NA
V gene: TRBV2
CDR3 DNA: TGTGCCAGCAGTGAATTCGGGCAGGGCGAAGGGTTGTACGAGCAGTACTTC
CDR3 protein: CASSEFGQGEGLYEQYF

J gene: TRBJ1-2
clone size: NA
D gene: NA
V gene: TRBV19
CDR3 DNA: TGTGCCAGTAGTATAAAAGCAGGGCATAGAGGCTACACCTTC
CDR3 protein: CASSIKAGHRGYTF

J gene: TRBJ1-6
clone size: NA
D gene: NA
V gene: TRBV28
CDR3 DNA: TGTGCCAGCAGTTTATTCCCGGGGGGTAGCTCCTATAATTCACCCCTCCACTTT
CDR3 protein: CASSLFPGGSSYNSPLHF

J gene: TRBJ1-5
clone size: NA
D gene: NA
V gene: TRBV19
CDR3 DNA: TGTGCCAGTACCTCGCGCATGGATAGCAATCAGCCCCAGCATTTT
CDR3 protein: CASTSRMDSNQPQHF

J gene: TRBJ2-5
clone size: NA
D gene: NA
V gene: TRBV30
CDR3 DNA: TGTGCCTGGAGTGTCGGAGGCAGTGAGACCCAGTACTTC
CDR3 protein: CAWSVGGSETQYF

J gene: TRBJ1-1
clone size: NA
D gene: TRBD1
V gene: TRBV3-1/TRBV3-2
CDR3 DNA: TGTGCCAGCAGCCAAAATGGGACAGGGGGCACTGAAGCTTTCTTT
CDR3 protein: CASSQNGTGGTEAFF

J gene: TRBJ2-3
clone size: once
D gene: NA
V gene: TRBV28
CDR3 DNA: TGTGCCAGCAGTCAGAGACTCGGTAGCACAGATACGCAGTATTTT
CDR3 protein: CASSQRLGSTDTQYF

J gene: TRBJ1-5
clone size: once
D gene: TRBD1
V gene: TRBV19
CDR3 DNA: TGTGCCAGTAGTATATTCACAGGGGGCGGTCAGCCCCAGCATTTT
CDR3 protein: CASSIFTGGGQPQHF

J gene: TRBJ2-5
clone size: NA
D gene: NA
V gene: TRBV18
CDR3 DNA: TGTGCCAGCTCACAACAAGAGACCCAGTACTTC
CDR3 protein: CASSQQETQYF

J gene: TRBJ1-2
clone size: NA
D gene: NA
V gene: TRBV19
CDR3 DNA: TGTGCCAGTAGTACACGACAGTTCTATGGCTACACCTTC
CDR3 protein: CASSTRQFYGYTF

J gene: TRBJ1-5
clone size: NA
D gene: TRBD1
V gene: TRBV10-3
CDR3 DNA: TGTGCCATCAGTGAGGGACAGGGGGCTGACAATCAGCCCCAGCATTTT
CDR3 protein: CAISEGQGADNQPQHF

J gene: TRBJ1-2
clone size: NA
D gene: TRBD1
V gene: TRBV11-3
CDR3 DNA: TGTGCCAGCAGCTTAGAAGGCAGGGGGCCTGGCTACACCTTC
CDR3 protein: CASSLEGRGPGYTF

J gene: TRBJ2-5
clone size: NA
D gene: TRBD1
V gene: TRBV5-6
CDR3 DNA: TGTGCCAGCAGCTTGGCACGGGACAGGGCTAAGACCCAGTACTTC
CDR3 protein: CASSLARDRAKTQYF

J gene: TRBJ1-1
clone size: NA
D gene: NA
V gene: TRBV6-6
CDR3 DNA: TGTGCCAGCGCGGGGCACATGAACACTGAAGCTTTCTTT
CDR3 protein: CASAGHMNTEAFF

J gene: TRBJ1-4
clone size: NA
D gene: NA
V gene: TRBV23-1
CDR3 DNA: TGCGCCAGCAGTCAATCCTACAGTGATAATGAAAAACTGTTTTTT
CDR3 protein: CASSQSYSDNEKLFF

J gene: TRBJ1-1
clone size: NA
D gene: NA
V gene: TRBV19
CDR3 DNA: TGTGCCAGTAGTATTTTCGGTGAGAACACTGAAGCTTTCTTT
CDR3 protein: CASSIFGENTEAFF

J gene: TRBJ2-2
clone size: NA
D gene: NA
V gene: TRBV9
CDR3 DNA: TGTGCCAGCAGCGCACGTCCCCGGGGGAGTAACACCGGGGAGCTGTTTTTT
CDR3 protein: CASSARPRGSNTGELFF

J gene: TRBJ2-7
clone size: NA
D gene: NA
V gene: TRBV5-1
CDR3 DNA: TGCGCCAGCACCCGCCGGGACGGGAGCTCCTACGAGCAGTACTTC
CDR3 protein: CASTRRDGSSYEQYF

J gene: TRBJ1-5
clone size: NA
D gene: NA
V gene: TRBV4-1
CDR3 DNA: TGCGCCAGCAGCCAAGAGGGGGCCCTCCGGGATCAGCCCCAGCATTTT
CDR3 protein: CASSQEGALRDQPQHF

J gene: TRBJ1-6
clone size: NA
D gene: TRBD1
V gene: TRBV11-1
CDR3 DNA: TGTGCCAGCAGCCCTGGACAGGACCGGTTAGTTTCACCCCTCCACTTT
CDR3 protein: CASSPGQDRLVSPLHF

J gene: TRBJ1-1
clone size: few
D gene: NA
V gene: TRBV5-1
CDR3 DNA: TGCGCCAGCAGCTTGGCTCCCAGGGAGGACACTGAAGCTTTCTTT
CDR3 protein: CASSLAPREDTEAFF

J gene: TRBJ2-5
clone size: NA
D gene: TRBD2
V gene: TRBV7-2
CDR3 DNA: TGTGCCAGCAGCTTAAGCGGGAGAGTCCAAGAGACCCAGTACTTC
CDR3 protein: CASSLSGRVQETQYF

J gene: TRBJ2-7
clone size: NA
D gene: NA
V gene: TRBV9
CDR3 DNA: TGTGCCAGCAGCGTAGGAGGGCCGACAAACGAGCAGTACTTC
CDR3 protein: CASSVGGPTNEQYF

J gene: TRBJ2-6
clone size: NA
D gene: NA
V gene: TRBV7-9
CDR3 DNA: TGTGCCAGCAGCCCGAGTGGGGGGGCCAACGTCCTGACTTTC
CDR3 protein: CASSPSGGANVLTF

J gene: TRBJ1-1
clone size: NA
D gene: NA
V gene: TRBV4-1
CDR3 DNA: TGCGCCAGCAGCCCCAGCAGCGGTGAAGCTTTCTTT
CDR3 protein: CASSPSSGEAFF

J gene: TRBJ1-1
clone size: NA
D gene: TRBD1
V gene: TRBV7-3
CDR3 DNA: TGTGCCAGCAGCTTGGGACAGGGGAGGTGGGAAGCTTTCTTT
CDR3 protein: CASSLGQGRWEAFF

J gene: TRBJ1-2
clone size: NA
D gene: TRBD1
V gene: TRBV5-1
CDR3 DNA: TGCGCCAGCAGCGACGGGACAGAGTACAATGGCTACACCTTC
CDR3 protein: CASSDGTEYNGYTF

J gene: TRBJ1-1
clone size: NA
D gene: NA
V gene: TRBV21-1
CDR3 DNA: TGTGCCAGCAGCCCCCCCGGGGCGCGCACTGAAGCTTTCTTT
CDR3 protein: CASSPPGARTEAFF